These 31 T cell receptor beta chains were all obtained from the same sample, sequenced in a study of post-analysis software for immune sequencing data. These TCRs' antigens remain unknown. Unique molecular identifiers had been added to the TCR beta cDNA libraries. TCRdb processed the PCR reads anew with MiXCR; each CDR3 protein has one entry. The sample has roughly 540,000 distinct CDR3 sequences, roughly 34% seen once; the top ten hold approximately 5.4%. Study-level results: Patients showed TRBV5-6, TRBV5-1 and TRBV20-1 among roughly 5 TRBV segments more frequent than in controls.

The sample taken for sequencing was blood. Every receptor here comes from a girl aged 2-17 years with multiple sclerosis.

The gene calls are TRBV4-1 and TRBJ1-2, with 8 positions matching TRBD1. The CDR3 has 16 residues. The junction had 5 bases not matched to a gene; V was cut back by 0 bases and J by 2 bases. Germline-derived CDR1 and CDR2 are MGHRA and YSYEKL. The DNA for the CDR3 is TGCGCCAGCAGCCAAGAACGACAGGGGCCCAACTATGGCTACACCTTC. Translation: CASSQERQGPNYGYTF.

This clonotype has at least ten counts. The chain combines TRBV29-1 with TRBJ2-1; 10 positions match TRBD1. The trim removed 4 bases at V and 8 bases at J, leaving 8 bases unmatched. The CDR3 contains 14 residues. From germline, CDR1 is SQVTM and CDR2 ANQGSEA. The CDR3 nucleotides are TGCAGCGTTGCGAGACAGGGGGCTTTATATGAGCAGTTCTTC. It specifies CSVARQGALYEQFF.

This clonotype was observed a handful of times. The CDR3, as DNA: TGTGCCAGCAGTTACTACAGGACAGGGGCGAATCAGCCCCAGCATTTT. Amino acids: CASSYYRTGANQPQHF. V usage is TRBV6-2 or TRBV6-3 and J usage is TRBJ1-5; 9 positions agree with TRBD1. The J segment lost 4 bases and the V segment lost 1 base, leaving 5 bases of the junction unmatched. CDR3 size: 16 residues. Germline V CDR1 and CDR2: MNHEY, SVGEGT.

This clonotype was found a few times. The V and J genes are TRBV20-1 and TRBJ2-5; D may be TRBD1 or TRBD2 (5 bases each). Germline V gene sequence: CDR1 DFQATT, CDR2 SNEGSKA (reference sequence). This CDR3 has 11 residues. The CDR3 region is CSPEGQETQYF. The CDR3 region has the DNA TGCAGCCCTGAGGGGCAAGAGACCCAGTACTTC.

CDR3: CASSGQRVYQETQYF. The CDR3 DNA sequence: TGTGCCAGCAGCGGTCAGAGGGTGTACCAAGAGACCCAGTACTTC. This chain uses TRBV9 with TRBJ2-5; the D gene is possibly TRBD2 (5 bases). V lost 3 bases and J lost 0, with 12 bases in between. CDR1 and CDR2 (germline): SGDLS, YYNGEE. The CDR3 totals 15 residues.

The V call is TRBV6-1, the J call TRBJ2-2, with 8 bases identical to TRBD2. V lost 6 bases and J lost 6; bases outside the gene matches: 9. The CDR3 consists of 15 residues. CDR1 is MNHNS, CDR2 SASEGT, per germline. This CDR3 reads CASRSGRLSAGELFF. Written as DNA, the CDR3 is TGTGCCAGCAGGAGCGGGAGACTGAGCGCCGGGGAGCTGTTTTTT.

This clonotype was seen a handful of times. In DNA form, the CDR3 reads TGTGCCAGCAGCGACATATCGGGACCTTCGGGAGAGCAGTTCTTC. As protein: CASSDISGPSGEQFF. The chain links TRBV9 to TRBJ2-1; D is tentatively TRBD1 or TRBD2 (5 bases each). This CDR3 comprises 15 residues. The V and J ends lost 3 bases and 10 bases respectively, with 20 bases between them. Germline loops: CDR1 SGDLS, CDR2 YYNGEE.

This clonotype appeared a few times. The chain has TRBV20-1 and TRBJ2-3, with 8 bases matching TRBD1. Germline V CDR1 and CDR2: DFQATT, SNEGSKA (reference sequence). Trimming took 5 bases from V and 1 from J; bases not matched to a gene: 2. The CDR3 runs 13 residues. This CDR3 is CSAPDRGTDTQYF. CDR3 DNA sequence: TGCAGTGCTCCGGACAGGGGCACAGATACGCAGTATTTT.

This clonotype occurred a few times. The V call is TRBV20-1, the J call TRBJ2-5; D not resolved. From germline, CDR1 is DFQATT and CDR2 SNEGSKA (reference sequence). The CDR3 consists of 13 residues. V was pared by 3 bases and J by 4 bases, with 12 bases between. The chain's CDR3 is CSASDRRAETQYF. As DNA, the CDR3 is TGCAGTGCTAGTGACCGTCGGGCAGAGACCCAGTACTTC.

This clonotype has a handful of counts. The chain uses TRBV20-1 and TRBJ1-2; D is possibly TRBD1 (5 bases). Germline CDR1 is DFQATT and CDR2 is SNEGSKA (reference sequence). With 3 bases removed from V and 2 bases from J, the gap between germline ends came to 7 bases. The CDR3 extends over 12 amino acids. CDR3 region: CSARTDNYGYTF. The DNA of the CDR3 is TGCAGTGCTAGGACAGACAACTATGGCTACACCTTC.

In its sample, this clonotype was seen a few times. The chain employs TRBV5-1 and TRBJ2-5; tentative D call: TRBD2 (6 bases). This CDR3 comprises 14 residues. Germline CDR1 and CDR2: SGHRS and YFSETQ. V lost 4 bases and J lost 3, with 13 bases in between. CDR3 protein: CASSMAGQEETQYF. The CDR3 coding sequence is TGCGCCAGCAGCATGGCGGGGCAGGAAGAGACCCAGTACTTC.

This clonotype was observed many times. The chain carries TRBV9 and TRBJ2-7; 16 bases align to TRBD2. V lost 5 bases, J lost 6 bases, and 20 bases stayed unmatched. Germline CDR1 SGDLS, CDR2 YYNGEE. This CDR3 comprises 20 residues. DNA for the CDR3: TGTGCCAGCAGTCCTAAACCACCGGGACTAGCGGGGGGGCCCGCTATCGAGCAGTACTTC. Translated, it gives CASSPKPPGLAGGPAIEQYF.

A word on this clonotype: A much larger clone differs by one base, so this may be a read error. V usage is TRBV6-1 and J usage is TRBJ2-5, with D perhaps matching TRBD1 (6 bases). TRBJ2-7 matches the DNA end more closely, so the J call is doubtful. Germline assignment: CDR1 MNHNS and CDR2 SASEGT. This CDR3 contains 12 residues. The CDR3 loop is CASSNRDHEQYF. The CDR3 DNA reads TGTGCCAGCTCTAACAGGGACCACGAGCAGTACTTC.

Comment on this clonotype: An end of the junction does not agree with germline; a read error may underlie this. The V call is TRBV7-7, the J call TRBJ1-2; D is unclear. CDR3 length: 13 residues. Germline V gene lookup returns CDR1 SSHAT and CDR2 FNYEAQ (reference sequence). The CDR3 DNA is TGTGCTAGCAGCTTTGGAGAACTCTATGGCTACACCTTC. It codes for CASSFGELYGYTF.

This clonotype has only a few counts. J is TRBJ1-5 and V is TRBV20-1; 7 nucleotides match TRBD1. Trimming took 6 bases from V and 7 from J; bases not matched to a gene: 6. The CDR3 length is 12 residues. Per the germline V gene, CDR1 is DFQATT and CDR2 is SNEGSKA (reference sequence). The CDR3 coding sequence is TGCAGTGCGTCGACAGGGACGCAGCCCCAGCATTTT. Translated, it gives CSASTGTQPQHF.

V usage is TRBV7-2 and J usage is TRBJ2-1; D unresolved. Trimming cost V 2 bases and J 2 bases, with 13 bases left between them. The CDR3 spans 16 residues. In germline, CDR1 is SGHTA, CDR2 FQGNSA. The CDR3 nucleotides are TGTGCCAGCAGCTTAAGGTCCACCTCTACCTACAATGAGCAGTTCTTC. Translating it yields CASSLRSTSTYNEQFF.

The genes are TRBV2 and TRBJ2-2, with 11 bases fitting TRBD2. After removal of 10 bases from V and 1 base from J, the junction contained 8 bases not matched to a gene. Germline V gene data show CDR1 as SNHLY and CDR2 as FYNNEI. The CDR3 has 16 amino acids. CDR3 nucleotides: TGTGCCACGACGGTAGCGGGGGGGCGGAACACCGGGGAGCTGTTTTTT. Amino acids: CATTVAGGRNTGELFF.

This clonotype was found once. This sequence may be a read error, since a much larger clone differs from it by one base. The chain is built from TRBV29-1 and TRBJ2-3; possibly TRBD2 for D (5 bases). Trimming removed 4 bases from V and 4 bases from J, with 12 bases in between. Germline assignment: CDR1 SQVTM and CDR2 ANQGSEA. This CDR3 has 13 residues. The CDR3 protein is CSVGGKDADTQYF. Written as DNA, the CDR3 is TGCAGCGTTGGAGGGAAAGACGCAGATACGCAGTATTTT.

The CDR3 DNA follows: TGTGCCAGCAGGTCCTGGGGCCAGGGGCCCTCCTACGAGCAGTACTTC. Its protein product is CASRSWGQGPSYEQYF. This chain uses TRBV5-6 with TRBJ2-7; possibly TRBD1 for D (6 bases). V was clipped by 5 bases and J by 0 bases, with 18 bases between them. The germline V gene encodes CDR1 SGHDT and CDR2 YYEEEE. The CDR3 runs to 16 residues.

This chain connects TRBV20-1 to TRBJ1-2, with a possible D match to TRBD1 (5 bases). Trimming cost V 2 bases and J 0 bases, with 10 bases left between them. The germline gives CDR1 DFQATT, CDR2 SNEGSKA (reference sequence). The CDR3 runs to 14 residues. DNA of the CDR3: TGCAGTGCTAGATTCCGGACAACTAACTATGGCTACACCTTC. This encodes CSARFRTTNYGYTF.

This clonotype has just a few counts. This CDR3 is CASSYSTGMGYNEQFF. The CDR3 coding sequence is TGTGCCAGCAGTTACTCGACAGGGATGGGCTACAATGAGCAGTTCTTC. This chain connects TRBV6-5 to TRBJ2-1; 7 bases agree with TRBD1. The CDR3 sequence is 16 residues long. With V trimmed by 0 bases and J by 3 bases, 5 bases remained unmatched. Germline CDR1 is MNHEY and CDR2 is SVGAGI.

The chain employs TRBV28 and TRBJ1-6; a weak D match, TRBD1 (6 bases). Trimming removed 5 bases from V and 5 bases from J, with 10 bases in between. The germline V gene encodes CDR1 MDHEN and CDR2 SYDVKM. CDR3 length: 14 amino acids. The CDR3, as DNA: TGTGCCAGCAGTCCAAGGACAGATAATTCACCCCTCCACTTT. Amino acid sequence: CASSPRTDNSPLHF. Combining the CDR3 with reference TRBV28 and TRBJ1-6 gives the whole variable domain DVKVTQSSRYLVKRTGEKVFLECVQDMDHENMFWYRQDPGLGLRLIYFSYDVKMKEKGDIPEGYSVSREKKERFSLILESASTNQTSMYLCASSPRTDNSPLHFGNGTRLTVT.

This clonotype was counted many times. V gene TRBV20-1 combines with J gene TRBJ2-7; 7 bases are shared with TRBD1. The CDR3 totals 13 residues. With V trimmed by 4 bases and J by 2 bases, 5 bases remained unmatched. Germline CDR1 reads DFQATT; CDR2 reads SNEGSKA (reference sequence). The CDR3 bases are TGCAGTGCTAAGGGACAGAGACCCTACGAGCAGTACTTC. The encoded protein is CSAKGQRPYEQYF.

The V call is TRBV24-1, the J call TRBJ1-2; a weak D match, TRBD1 (5 bases). The germline V and J ends were trimmed by 5 bases and 6 bases, with 15 bases remaining between them. The germline gives CDR1 KGHDR, CDR2 SFDVKD. The CDR3 is 14 amino acids. The CDR3 sequence: CATSVAGEEDGYTF. Here the CDR3 DNA reads TGTGCCACCAGTGTCGCGGGGGAGGAGGATGGCTACACCTTC.

This rearrangement joins TRBV29-1 to TRBJ1-1; 10 bases fit TRBD1. The CDR3 is 12 amino acids. CDR1 is SQVTM, CDR2 ANQGSEA, per germline. V dropped 6 bases and J dropped 5; count of bases not matched to a gene: 3. The chain's CDR3 is CSVGTGVTEAFF. The CDR3 DNA is TGCAGCGTGGGGACAGGGGTTACTGAAGCTTTCTTT.

With regard to this clonotype: A much bigger clone sits one base away, suggesting this may be a read error. The V and J genes are TRBV20-1 and TRBJ2-7; D is unclear. The germline V gene encodes CDR1 DFQATT and CDR2 SNEGSKA (reference sequence). The CDR3 length is 16 residues. V was shortened by 0 bases and J by 1 base, with 16 bases between the two germline ends. CDR3 protein: CSARDQQGLQSYEQYF. CDR3 bases: TGCAGTGCTAGAGATCAGCAAGGTTTACAATCCTACGAGCAGTACTTC.

The CDR3 region has the DNA TGCGCCAGCAGCCAAGCAGGGACTGAAGCTTTCTTT. As protein: CASSQAGTEAFF. V and J are TRBV4-1 and TRBJ1-1, with D perhaps matching TRBD1 (5 bases). Between the trimmed V and J ends, which lost 1 base and 5 bases, there was a span of 5 bases. The germline gives CDR1 MGHRA, CDR2 YSYEKL. This CDR3 region has 12 residues.

This clonotype was seen more than once but under ten times. The rearrangement uses TRBV5-1 and TRBJ2-4; TRBD2 is a possible D gene (7 bases). This CDR3 region has 13 residues. Trimming left V 0 bases short and J 15 bases short, with 16 bases between. Germline assignment: CDR1 SGHRS and CDR2 YFSETQ. This chain's CDR3 is CASSLDTGGGWYF. The DNA of the CDR3 is TGCGCCAGCAGCTTGGATACGGGGGGCGGATGGTACTTC. The variable domain in full, completed from reference TRBV5-1 and TRBJ2-4, reads KAGVTQTPRYLIKTRGQQVTLSCSPISGHRSVSWYQQTPGQGLQFLFEYFSETQRNKGNFPGRFSGRQFSNSRSEMNVSTLELGDSALYLCASSLDTGGGWYFGAGTRLSVL.

The chain uses TRBV6-1 and TRBJ1-2; D is unresolved. This CDR3 spans 13 amino acids. Germline V gene lookup returns CDR1 MNHNS and CDR2 SASEGT. V lost 3 bases and J lost 4, with 9 bases in between. The CDR3 is CASSENRFYGYTF. CDR3 nucleotides: TGTGCCAGCAGTGAGAACAGATTCTATGGCTACACCTTC.

This clonotype was picked up a small number of times. The chain recombines TRBV9 with TRBJ2-5; 7 bases are shared with TRBD2. The CDR3 runs 15 residues. J was trimmed by 6 bases and V by 4 bases; bases with no gene match: 12. Germline CDR1 and CDR2: SGDLS and YYNGEE. As DNA, the CDR3 is TGTGCCAGCAGCCCACCGGGGGGTCTACTCCAGACCCAGTACTTC. This encodes CASSPPGGLLQTQYF.

The V gene is TRBV3-1, the J gene TRBJ2-7, with 9 bases that match TRBD2. This CDR3 contains 14 residues. From germline, CDR1 is LGHDT and CDR2 YNNKEL (reference sequence). Trimming removed 4 bases from V and 0 bases from J; junction bases left unmatched: 1. The CDR3 spells CASSLAGDSYEQYF. CDR3 nucleotides: TGTGCCAGCAGCCTAGCGGGGGACTCCTACGAGCAGTACTTC.